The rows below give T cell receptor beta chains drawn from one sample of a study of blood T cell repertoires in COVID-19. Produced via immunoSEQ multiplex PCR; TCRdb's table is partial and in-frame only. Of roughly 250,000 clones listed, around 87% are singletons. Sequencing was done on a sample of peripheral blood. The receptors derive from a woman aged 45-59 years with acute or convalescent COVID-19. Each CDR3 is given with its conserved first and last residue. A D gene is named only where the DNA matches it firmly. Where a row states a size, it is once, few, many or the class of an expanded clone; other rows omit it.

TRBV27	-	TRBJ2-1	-	TGTGCCAGCAGTTGGGACACTAGCGTAGTCAATGAGCAGTTCTTC	CASSWDTSVVNEQFF
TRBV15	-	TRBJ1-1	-	TGTGCCACCAGCAGACCCGACGGGATTTGGAACACTGAAGCTTTCTTT	CATSRPDGIWNTEAFF
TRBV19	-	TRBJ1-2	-	TGTGCCAGTAGTACCCACCGGACAGCCGAGACTAACTATGGCTACACCTTC	CASSTHRTAETNYGYTF
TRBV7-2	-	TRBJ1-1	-	TGTGCCAGCAGCACCTCCCGTACAGATGAAGCTTTCTTT	CASSTSRTDEAFF
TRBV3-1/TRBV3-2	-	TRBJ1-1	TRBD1	TGTGCCAGCAGCCAGATATCCCGGGACAGGGGTGAAGCTTTCTTT	CASSQISRDRGEAFF
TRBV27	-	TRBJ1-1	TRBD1	TGTGCCAGCAGTTTCAGGGCCCAAAACAGGGGCACTGAAGCTTTCTTT	CASSFRAQNRGTEAFF
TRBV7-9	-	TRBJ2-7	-	TGTGCCAGCAGCTTATATCCTAGGGGCTCCTACGAGCAGTACTTC	CASSLYPRGSYEQYF
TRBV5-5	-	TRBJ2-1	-	TGTGCCAGCAGTTCCAGCGGAGGAAACATCAATGAGCAGTTCTTC	CASSSSGGNINEQFF
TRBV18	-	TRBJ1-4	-	TGTGCCAGCTCACCGTTCCGTGGACCGACGGCGGCGGGTGAAAAACTGTTTTTT	CASSPFRGPTAAGEKLFF
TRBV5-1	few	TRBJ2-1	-	TGCGCCAGCAGCTTGGATGAGGGGGTCGAGCAGTTCTTC	CASSLDEGVEQFF
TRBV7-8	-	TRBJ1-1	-	TGTGCCAGCAGCGCCCAAGCGGGGGGCACTGAAGCTTTCTTT	CASSAQAGGTEAFF
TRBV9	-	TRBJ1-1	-	TGTGCCAGCAGCGTAGATGCAGGGTGGGCCTCGAACACTGAAGCTTTCTTT	CASSVDAGWASNTEAFF
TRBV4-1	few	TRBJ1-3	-	TGCGCCAGCAGCCGTATCGGCCGCGGCTCTGGAAACACCATATATTTT	CASSRIGRGSGNTIYF
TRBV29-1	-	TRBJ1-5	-	TGCAGCGTAGGAGAGAGCAATCAGCCCCAGCATTTT	CSVGESNQPQHF
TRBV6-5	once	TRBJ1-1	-	TGTGCCAGCAGTAGGGGACTTGTGAACACTGAAGCTTTCTTT	CASSRGLVNTEAFF
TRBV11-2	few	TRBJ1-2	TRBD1	TGTGCCAGCAGCTCAGAGACCGGGACAGGGACAGGCTACACCTTC	CASSSETGTGTGYTF
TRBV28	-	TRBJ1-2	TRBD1	TGTGCCAGCAGTTTCAATCAGGGGGCCGGTGGCTACACCTTC	CASSFNQGAGGYTF
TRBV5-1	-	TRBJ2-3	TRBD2	TGCGCCAGCAGCTCGGCCCCCGCTAGCGGGAGTTCAGATACGCAGTATTTT	CASSSAPASGSSDTQYF
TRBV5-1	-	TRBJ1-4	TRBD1	TGCGCCAGCAGCCTGGGACAGGGTAATGAAAAACTGTTTTTT	CASSLGQGNEKLFF
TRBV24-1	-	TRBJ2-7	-	TGTGCCACCAGTGACCCGCAGACCTACGAGCAGTACTTC	CATSDPQTYEQYF
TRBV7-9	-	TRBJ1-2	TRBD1	TGTGCCAGCAGCCACCCCCGGGACAGAGGAACCTATGGCTACACCTTC	CASSHPRDRGTYGYTF
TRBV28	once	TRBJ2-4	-	TGTGCCAGCAGTTTATGGTTTGGGGGGCCGAGCGGGACCCCCGCCAAAAACATTCAGTACTTC	CASSLWFGGPSGTPAKNIQYF
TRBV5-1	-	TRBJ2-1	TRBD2	TGCGCCAGCAGTTTCAGTAGCGGGAGCTCCTACAATGAGCAGTTCTTC	CASSFSSGSSYNEQFF
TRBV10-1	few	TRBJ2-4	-	TGCGCCAGCTACACCACCATTCAGTACTTC	CASYTTIQYF
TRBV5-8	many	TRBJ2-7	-	TGTGCCAGCAGCTTGATAGGACTTTCCTACGAGCAGTACTTC	CASSLIGLSYEQYF
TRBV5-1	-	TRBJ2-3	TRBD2	TGCGCCAGCAGCTTGGGACTAGCGGGGGGTTCTAGCACAGATACGCAGTATTTT	CASSLGLAGGSSTDTQYF
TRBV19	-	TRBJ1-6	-	TGTGCCAGTAAGGGAGGAGGGCTCTATAATTCACCCCTCCACTTT	CASKGGGLYNSPLHF
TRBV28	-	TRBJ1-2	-	TGTGCCAGCAGTTTAGGGGAGCTGGGCTACACCTTC	CASSLGELGYTF
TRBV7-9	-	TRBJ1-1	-	TGTGCCAGCGGCACTCGACAGGAAGCTTTCTTT	CASGTRQEAFF
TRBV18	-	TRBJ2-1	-	TGTGCCAGCTCACCTTTCGAACAGGGCTCGTCCGCTGAGCAGTTCTTC	CASSPFEQGSSAEQFF
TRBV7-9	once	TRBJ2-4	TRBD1	TGTGCCAGCAGCTCCCTGACAGGGGGCTCCAAAAACATTCAGTACTTC	CASSSLTGGSKNIQYF
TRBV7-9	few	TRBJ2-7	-	TGTGCCAGCAGCCGCGGGACAGCGACCTACGAGCAGTACTTC	CASSRGTATYEQYF
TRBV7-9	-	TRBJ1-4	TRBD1	TGTGCCAGCAGCGACCAAGACAGGGGGGATGAAAAACTGTTTTTT	CASSDQDRGDEKLFF
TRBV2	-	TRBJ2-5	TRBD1	TGTGCCAGCAGTGAATCGAGGACAGGGTCGGGGTCGACCCAGTACTTC	CASSESRTGSGSTQYF
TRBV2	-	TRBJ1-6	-	TGTGCCAGCAGTGAGGTCACCGGTAGCAGGGATAATTCACCCCTCCACTTT	CASSEVTGSRDNSPLHF
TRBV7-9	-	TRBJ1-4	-	TGTGCCAGCAGCCACCCCCGGGGAGGGAGTGAAAAACTGTTTTTT	CASSHPRGGSEKLFF
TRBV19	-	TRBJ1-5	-	TGTGCCAGTAGTATAAGGCAGGGATTAAATCAGCCCCAGCATTTT	CASSIRQGLNQPQHF
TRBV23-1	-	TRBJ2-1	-	TGCGCCAGCTGCCCCGGGGGGCGACGTTACAATGAGCAGTTCTTC	CASCPGGRRYNEQFF
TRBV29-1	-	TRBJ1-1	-	TGCAGCGTTGTAGGACAGCTGAACACTGAAGCTTTCTTT	CSVVGQLNTEAFF
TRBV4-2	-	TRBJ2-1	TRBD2	TGTGCCAGCAGCCAAGATACGAGAGTAGCGGGAGGTCTTCAGCAGTTCTTC	CASSQDTRVAGGLQQFF
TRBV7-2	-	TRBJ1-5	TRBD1	TGTGCCAGCAGCTTAGTGGGAGGGACAGGGGGTCGGCAGCCCCAGCATTTT	CASSLVGGTGGRQPQHF
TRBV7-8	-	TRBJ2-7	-	TGTGCCAGCAGCGGTAGAGCCCCTCTGGTAGACGAGCAGTACTTC	CASSGRAPLVDEQYF
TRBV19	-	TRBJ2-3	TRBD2	TGTGCCAGTAGTATTCTAGCGGGACCAGTGGATACGCAGTATTTT	CASSILAGPVDTQYF
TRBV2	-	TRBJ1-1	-	TGTGCCAGCAGGGGGTACCGACTAGGCGTCACTGAAGCTTTCTTT	CASRGYRLGVTEAFF
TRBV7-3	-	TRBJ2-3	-	TGTGCCAGCAGTTTTATCCGGGGAGATACGCAGTATTTT	CASSFIRGDTQYF
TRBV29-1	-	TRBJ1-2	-	TGCAGCGTTGTTGCGGTTAACTATGGCTACACCTTC	CSVVAVNYGYTF
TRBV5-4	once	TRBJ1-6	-	TGTGCCAGCAGCTTGGACAGGGTCTTCTATAATTCACCCCTCCACTTT	CASSLDRVFYNSPLHF